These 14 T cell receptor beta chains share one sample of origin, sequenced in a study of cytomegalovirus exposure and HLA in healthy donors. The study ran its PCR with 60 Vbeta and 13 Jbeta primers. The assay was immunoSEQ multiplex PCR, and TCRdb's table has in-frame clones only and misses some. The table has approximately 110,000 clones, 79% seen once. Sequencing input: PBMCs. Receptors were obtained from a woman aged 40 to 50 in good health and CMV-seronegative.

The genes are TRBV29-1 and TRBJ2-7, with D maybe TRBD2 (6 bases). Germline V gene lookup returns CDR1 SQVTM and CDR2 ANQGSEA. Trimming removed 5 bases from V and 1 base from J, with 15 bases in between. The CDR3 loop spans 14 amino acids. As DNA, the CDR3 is TGCAGCGTTTCGGGCACCCGGGGGTCCTACGAGCAGTACTTC. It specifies CSVSGTRGSYEQYF.

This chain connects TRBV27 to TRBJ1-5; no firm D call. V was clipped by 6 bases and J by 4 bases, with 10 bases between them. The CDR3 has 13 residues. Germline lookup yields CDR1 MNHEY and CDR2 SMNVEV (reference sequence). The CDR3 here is CASSWALNQPQHF. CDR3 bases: TGTGCCAGCAGCTGGGCTCTAAATCAGCCCCAGCATTTT.

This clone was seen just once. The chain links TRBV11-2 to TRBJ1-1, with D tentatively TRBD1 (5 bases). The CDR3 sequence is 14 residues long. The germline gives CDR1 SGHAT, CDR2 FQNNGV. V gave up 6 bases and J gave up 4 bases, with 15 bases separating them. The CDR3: CASSPTAGLTEAFF. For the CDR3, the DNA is TGTGCCAGCAGTCCTACCGCAGGGCTCACTGAAGCTTTCTTT.

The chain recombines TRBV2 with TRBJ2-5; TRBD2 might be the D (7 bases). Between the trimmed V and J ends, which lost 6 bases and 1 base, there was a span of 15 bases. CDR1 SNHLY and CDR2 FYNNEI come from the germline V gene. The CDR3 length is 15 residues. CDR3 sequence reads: CASSSGGGPQETQYF. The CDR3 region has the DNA TGTGCCAGCAGCAGTGGGGGGGGGCCCCAAGAGACCCAGTACTTC.

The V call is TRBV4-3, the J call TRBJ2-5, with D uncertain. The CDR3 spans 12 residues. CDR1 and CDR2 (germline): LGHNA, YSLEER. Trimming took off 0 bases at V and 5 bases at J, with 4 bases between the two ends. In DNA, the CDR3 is TGCGCCAGCAGCCAAGATTCTGAGACCCAGTACTTC. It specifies CASSQDSETQYF.

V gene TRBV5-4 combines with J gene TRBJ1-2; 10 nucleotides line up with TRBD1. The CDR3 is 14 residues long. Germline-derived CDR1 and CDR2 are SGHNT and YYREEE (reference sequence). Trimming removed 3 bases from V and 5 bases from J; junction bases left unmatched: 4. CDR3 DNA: TGTGCCAGCAGCTACCGGGACAGGGGTTATGGCTACACCTTC. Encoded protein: CASSYRDRGYGYTF.

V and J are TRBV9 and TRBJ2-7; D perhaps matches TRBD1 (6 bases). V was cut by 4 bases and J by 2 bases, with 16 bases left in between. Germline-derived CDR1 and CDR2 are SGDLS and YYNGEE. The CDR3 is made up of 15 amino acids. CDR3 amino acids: CASSSSTGSTYEQYF. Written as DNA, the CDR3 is TGTGCCAGCAGCTCCTCCACAGGGTCTACCTACGAGCAGTACTTC.

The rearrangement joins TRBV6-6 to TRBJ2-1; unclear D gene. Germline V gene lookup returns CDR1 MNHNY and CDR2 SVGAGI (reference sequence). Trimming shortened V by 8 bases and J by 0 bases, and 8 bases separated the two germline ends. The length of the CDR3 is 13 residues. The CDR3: CASGDFSYNEQFF. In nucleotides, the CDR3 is TGTGCCAGCGGAGATTTCTCCTACAATGAGCAGTTCTTC.

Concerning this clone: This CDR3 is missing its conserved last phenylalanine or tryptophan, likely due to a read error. The CDR3 is CASSLASRLKNIQYL. The CDR3 DNA is TGTGCCAGCAGCTTAGCGAGCAGACTCAAAAACATTCAGTACCTC. The chain joins TRBV7-2 to TRBJ2-4; D remains unclear. Trimming took off 0 bases at V and 3 bases at J, with 9 bases between the two ends. The CDR3 is made up of 15 amino acids. Germline CDR1 and CDR2: SGHTA and FQGNSA.

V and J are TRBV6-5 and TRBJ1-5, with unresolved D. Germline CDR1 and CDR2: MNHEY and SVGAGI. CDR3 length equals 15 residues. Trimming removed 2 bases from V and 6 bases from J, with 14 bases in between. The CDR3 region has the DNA TGTGCCAGCAGTTACGGTGGCGGGTTCGGTCAGCCCCAGCATTTT. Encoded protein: CASSYGGGFGQPQHF.

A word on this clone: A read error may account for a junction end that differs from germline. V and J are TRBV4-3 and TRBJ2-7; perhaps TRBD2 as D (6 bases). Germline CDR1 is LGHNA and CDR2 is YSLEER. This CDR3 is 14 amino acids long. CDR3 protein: CASGQARGRYEQYF. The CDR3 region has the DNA TGCGCCAGCGGCCAAGCCCGGGGGAGGTACGAGCAGTACTTC.

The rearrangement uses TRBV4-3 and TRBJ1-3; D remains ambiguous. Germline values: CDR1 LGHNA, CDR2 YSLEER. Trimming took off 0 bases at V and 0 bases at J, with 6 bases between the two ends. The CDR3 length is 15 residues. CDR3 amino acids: CASSQDGNSGNTIYF. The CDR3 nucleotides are TGCGCCAGCAGCCAAGACGGGAACTCTGGAAACACCATATATTTT.

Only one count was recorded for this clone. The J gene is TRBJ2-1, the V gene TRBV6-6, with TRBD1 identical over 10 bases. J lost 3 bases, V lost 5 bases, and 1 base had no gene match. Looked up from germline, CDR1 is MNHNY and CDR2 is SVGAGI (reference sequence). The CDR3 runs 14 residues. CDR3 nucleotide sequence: TGTGCCAGCAGTGACAGGGGGCACTACAATGAGCAGTTCTTC. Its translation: CASSDRGHYNEQFF.

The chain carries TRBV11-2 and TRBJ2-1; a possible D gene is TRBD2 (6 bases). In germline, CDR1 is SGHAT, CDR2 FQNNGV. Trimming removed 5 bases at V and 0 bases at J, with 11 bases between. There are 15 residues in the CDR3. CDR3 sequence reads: CASSVRDSSYNEQFF. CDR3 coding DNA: TGTGCCAGCAGCGTCCGGGACTCCTCCTACAATGAGCAGTTCTTC.